This entry lists 24 T cell receptor beta chains sequenced from one sample in a study of early T cells in non-severe SARS-CoV-2 infection. TCRdb used MiXCR to reprocess the 5' RACE reads, holding one entry per CDR3 protein. The data show just over 80,000 distinct CDR3 sequences, with roughly an eighth seen just once and 1.2% to 1.5% held by the top ten. The sequenced sample consisted of whole blood. Receptors originate from an adult who was a healthcare worker with PCR-confirmed SARS-CoV-2 infection or an uninfected control (not recorded which).

This clonotype was observed a few times. The genes are TRBV2 and TRBJ2-1, with D unclear. Germline V gives CDR1 SNHLY, CDR2 FYNNEI. The CDR3 has 13 amino acids. Deletions cut 4 bases from V and 0 bases from J, with 4 bases between. The CDR3 nucleotides are TGTGCCAGCAGTGGGAGCTCCTACAATGAGCAGTTCTTC. Translating it yields CASSGSSYNEQFF.

Of note for this clonotype: This may stem from a read error, because a much larger clone lies one nucleotide away. The chain employs TRBV6-1 and TRBJ1-5; D remains ambiguous. Germline V gene sequence: CDR1 MNHNS, CDR2 SASEGT. This CDR3 has 12 residues. The DNA of the CDR3 is TGTGTCAGCAGCCCGAGGAATCAGCCCCAGCATTTT. It yields the protein CVSSPRNQPQHF.

The chain joins TRBV12-3 or TRBV12-4 to TRBJ2-3, with TRBD1 identical over 8 bases. The CDR3 consists of 15 residues. V shed 3 bases and J 2 bases; nucleotides not matched to a gene: 4. Here the CDR3 DNA reads TGTGCCAGCAGTTTCGGGACAGGAGACACAGATACGCAGTATTTT. Translation: CASSFGTGDTDTQYF.

This rearrangement joins TRBV5-1 to TRBJ2-3, with D perhaps matching TRBD1 (6 bases). Per the germline V gene, CDR1 is SGHRS and CDR2 is YFSETQ. The V end was cut by 7 bases, the J end by 6 bases, with 12 bases between. CDR3 size: 12 residues. CDR3 sequence reads: CASGGLSDTQYF. The CDR3 region has the DNA TGCGCCAGCGGGGGCTTGAGCGATACGCAGTATTTT. Full variable domain (outside the CDR3, taken from reference TRBV5-1 and TRBJ2-3): KAGVTQTPRYLIKTRGQQVTLSCSPISGHRSVSWYQQTPGQGLQFLFEYFSETQRNKGNFPGRFSGRQFSNSRSEMNVSTLELGDSALYLCASGGLSDTQYFGPGTRLTVL.

The CDR3 sequence: CSVSVAQGPKGELFF. DNA for the CDR3: TGCAGCGTTTCGGTAGCCCAGGGGCCTAAGGGGGAGCTGTTTTTT. V is TRBV29-1 and J is TRBJ2-2, with D perhaps TRBD1 (6 bases). The germline V gene encodes CDR1 SQVTM and CDR2 ANQGSEA. V lost 5 bases to trimming and J lost 8 bases, with 21 bases between them. There are 15 residues in the CDR3.

At least ten counts were recorded for this clonotype. As DNA, the CDR3 is TGTGCCAGCACCATGGGCGCAAACACTGAAGCTTTCTTT. It encodes CASTMGANTEAFF. The rearrangement uses TRBV5-4 and TRBJ1-1; D unclear. Germline assignment: CDR1 SGHNT and CDR2 YYREEE (reference sequence). The CDR3 runs 13 residues. V was shortened by 6 bases and J by 2 bases, with 11 bases between the two germline ends.

Points on this clonotype: An end of the junction differs from the germline gene, which may be a read error. This rearrangement joins TRBV11-1 to TRBJ2-2, with D maybe TRBD2 (6 bases). Per germline, CDR1 SGHAT and CDR2 FQDESV (reference sequence). CDR3 length: 15 residues. This CDR3 reads CASSLAGGKAGKLFF. The CDR3 bases are TGTGCCAGCAGCTTAGCGGGAGGAAAGGCCGGGAAGCTGTTTTTT. The variable domain in full, with the rest retrieved from reference TRBV11-1 and TRBJ2-2, is EAEVAQSPRYKITEKSQAVAFWCDPISGHATLYWYRQILGQGPELLVQFQDESVVDDSQLPKDRFSAERLKGVDSTLKIQPAELGDSAMYLCASSLAGGKAGKLFFGEGSRLTVL.

The rearrangement links TRBV5-1 to TRBJ1-2; D is ambiguous. The V gene's germline CDR1 is SGHRS and CDR2 YFSETQ. This CDR3 has 13 residues. The ends were cut back, 0 bases at V and 5 bases at J, with 8 bases in the middle. CDR3: CASSLADRYGYTF. The CDR3 DNA sequence: TGCGCCAGCAGCTTGGCTGATCGGTATGGCTACACCTTC.

At least ten counts were recorded for this clonotype. The chain joins TRBV12-3 or TRBV12-4 to TRBJ2-2; D unresolved. Trimming took off 3 bases at V and 2 bases at J, with 10 bases between the two ends. The CDR3 has 15 amino acids. The CDR3 sequence is CASSFRAGNTGELFF. The DNA of the CDR3 is TGTGCCAGCAGTTTCCGGGCTGGAAACACCGGGGAGCTGTTTTTT.

The chain employs TRBV5-1 and TRBJ1-1; D gene ambiguous. The CDR3 is made up of 16 amino acids. The V gene's germline CDR1 is SGHRS and CDR2 YFSETQ. V was shortened by 2 bases and J by 4 bases, with 18 bases between the two germline ends. The DNA of the CDR3 is TGCGCCAGCAGCTTAGTAAAGTCAGGAGCTATCACTGAAGCTTTCTTT. Translated, it gives CASSLVKSGAITEAFF.

The table lists this clonotype with a few counts. The chain joins TRBV6-2 or TRBV6-3 to TRBJ2-7; D is uncertain. Looked up from germline, CDR1 is MNHEY and CDR2 is SVGEGT. V lost 6 bases, J lost 0 bases, and 15 bases lay in between. This CDR3 is built from 15 residues. CDR3 amino acids: CASRWTVDNSYEQYF. In DNA, the CDR3 is TGTGCCAGCAGATGGACGGTAGACAACTCCTACGAGCAGTACTTC.

This clonotype has at least ten counts. CDR3 amino acids: CASSGGGQETQYF. The CDR3 DNA sequence: TGTGCCAGCAGCGGGGGGGGCCAAGAGACCCAGTACTTC. The V gene is TRBV7-6, the J gene TRBJ2-5, with 7 bases aligning to TRBD2. CDR1 SGHVS and CDR2 FNYEAQ come from the germline V gene. V lost 5 bases to trimming and J lost 1 base; unmatched junction nucleotides: 1. The CDR3 is 13 amino acids.

This sequence joins TRBV5-5 and TRBJ2-7; tentative D call: TRBD1 (5 bases). This CDR3 has 14 amino acids. Per germline, CDR1 SGHKS and CDR2 YYEKEE (reference sequence). V was shortened by 2 bases and J by 2 bases, with 11 bases between the two germline ends. The CDR3 region has the DNA TGTGCCAGCAGCTTTCGTCAGGGCACCTACGAGCAGTACTTC. It translates to CASSFRQGTYEQYF.

This clonotype was detected ten times or more. The chain links TRBV7-8 to TRBJ2-7, with a tentative D call TRBD1 (6 bases). The germline V gene has CDR1 SGHVS and CDR2 FQNEAQ. The CDR3 extends over 15 amino acids. The ends were cut back, 5 bases at V and 0 bases at J, with 14 bases in the middle. CDR3 in amino acids: CASSPYQGPSYEQYF. The CDR3 region has the DNA TGTGCCAGCAGCCCGTACCAGGGGCCCTCCTACGAGCAGTACTTC.

This clonotype was detected only a few times. The chain employs TRBV14 and TRBJ2-3, with D uncertain. In germline, CDR1 is SGHDN, CDR2 FVKESK. Trimming cost V 1 base and J 3 bases, with 14 bases left between them. CDR3 length: 16 amino acids. The chain's CDR3 is CASSQVGGDGTDTQYF. CDR3 coding DNA: TGTGCCAGCAGCCAAGTTGGTGGGGATGGGACAGATACGCAGTATTTT.

There are many counts of this clonotype. This chain connects TRBV2 to TRBJ1-1; the match to TRBD1 covers 7 bases. Germline values: CDR1 SNHLY, CDR2 FYNNEI. Germline trimming cut 6 bases from V and 5 bases from J; bases unmatched to any gene: 12. This CDR3 comprises 15 residues. Here the CDR3 DNA reads TGTGCCAGCAGCTCCCGGGGGGACAGTTGGACTGAAGCTTTCTTT. It codes for CASSSRGDSWTEAFF. The whole variable domain, remainder taken from reference TRBV2 and TRBJ1-1, is EPEVTQTPSHQVTQMGQEVILRCVPISNHLYFYWYRQILGQKVEFLVSFYNNEISEKSEIFDDQFSVERPDGSNFTLKIRSTKLEDSAMYFCASSSRGDSWTEAFFGQGTRLTVV.

This clonotype was seen ten or more times. The chain couples TRBV3-1 to TRBJ2-3; TRBD1 matches at 7 bases. Germline lookup yields CDR1 LGHDT and CDR2 YNNKEL (reference sequence). V gave up 4 bases and J gave up 0 bases; unmatched junction bases: 31. This CDR3 is 24 amino acids long. The CDR3 coding sequence is TGTGCCAGCAGCCTTAGACAGGGTGGCTCCGTTTGGGCTACTACCTATACGAGCACAGATACGCAGTATTTT. Its protein product is CASSLRQGGSVWATTYTSTDTQYF.

There are many counts of this clonotype. The CDR3 loop is CASGFPGTEAFF. CDR3 nucleotides: TGTGCCAGCGGTTTCCCTGGGACTGAAGCTTTCTTT. The rearrangement uses TRBV6-2 or TRBV6-3 and TRBJ1-1; D is unclear. This CDR3 region has 12 residues. V was pared by 8 bases and J by 5 bases, with 12 bases between. The V gene's germline CDR1 is MNHEY and CDR2 SVGEGT.

This clonotype was seen a handful of times. The chain uses TRBV7-3 and TRBJ2-7; D possibly matches TRBD1 or TRBD2 (6 bases each). Germline values: CDR1 SGHTA, CDR2 FQGTGA. The V end was cut by 5 bases, the J end by 2 bases, with 22 bases between. The CDR3 extends over 17 amino acids. CDR3 nucleotides: TGTGCCAGCAGCCAGATCGGGGGCGTCTTAACCCCCTACGAGCAGTACTTC. It specifies CASSQIGGVLTPYEQYF.

V usage is TRBV10-3 and J usage is TRBJ2-7, with D unclear. Trimming left V 5 bases short and J 0 bases short, with 11 bases between. The germline CDR1 and CDR2 sequences are ENHRY and SYGVKD. There are 14 residues in the CDR3. In DNA form, the CDR3 reads TGTGCCATCAGTCGACGGCCGAGCTCCTACGAGCAGTACTTC. Its protein product is CAISRRPSSYEQYF.

V and J are TRBV2 and TRBJ2-7; D call uncertain. The CDR3 length is 14 residues. Deletions cut 8 bases from V and 1 base from J, with 15 bases between. The V gene's germline CDR1 is SNHLY and CDR2 FYNNEI. CDR3 region: CASGDTASSYEQYF. The CDR3 bases are TGTGCCAGCGGAGATACCGCTTCGTCCTACGAGCAGTACTTC.

This clonotype counts as medium-sized. J is TRBJ2-1 and V is TRBV20-1, with D tentatively TRBD2 (5 bases). The CDR3 spans 15 residues. Per the germline V gene, CDR1 is DFQATT and CDR2 is SNEGSKA (reference sequence). V lost 6 bases to trimming and J lost 0 bases, with 15 bases between them. As DNA, the CDR3 is TGCAGTGCAGCCGGGATTCAAAGCTCCTACAATGAGCAGTTCTTC. Translated: CSAAGIQSSYNEQFF.

This clonotype has just a few counts. The gene calls are TRBV7-6 and TRBJ2-5, with TRBD1 matching 10 bases. The CDR3 runs 15 residues. With 5 bases clipped from V and 5 bases from J, the junction kept 8 bases outside the gene matches. The germline gives CDR1 SGHVS, CDR2 FNYEAQ. The CDR3 loop is CASSPETGGLETQYF. For the CDR3, the DNA is TGTGCCAGCAGCCCCGAGACAGGGGGCTTGGAGACCCAGTACTTC.

This clonotype showed up just a few times. J is TRBJ2-6 and V is TRBV29-1; 8 bases are a match to TRBD1. The CDR3 is 15 residues long. Germline V gene sequence: CDR1 SQVTM, CDR2 ANQGSEA. Trimming at V came to 2 bases and at J to 0 bases, leaving 0 bases not matched to a gene. The CDR3 reads CSVETGGSGANVLTF. The CDR3, as DNA: TGCAGCGTTGAAACAGGGGGCTCTGGGGCCAACGTCCTGACTTTC.